These T cell receptor beta chains were read from a single sample in a study of regulatory and conventional T cells in RAG deficiency. Only in-frame clones appear in the TCRdb table, and some are missing; sequencing was by immunoSEQ multiplex PCR. The data contain around 22,000 clones, just under 95% of them singletons. These data are also associated with another study on regulatory T cells.

Sequences were obtained from CD4+ T cells sorted from blood. The source is a human donor in good health. The CDR3 runs from the conserved cysteine through the conserved F or W. The D gene is left open where the match is weak. Clone size is not always given. Where it is, it says once, few, many or a class for expanded clones.

>.|once|13|TRBV6-1|TRBJ1-5
TGTGCCAGCAGTGATTTCGGCAATCAGCCCCAGCATTTT
CASSDFGNQPQHF
>.|.|16|TRBV21-1|TRBJ1-1
TGTGCCAGCAGCAAACGTCCGACAGTATTGAACACTGAAGCTTTCTTT
CASSKRPTVLNTEAFF
>.|.|14|TRBV28|TRBJ2-1
TGTGCCAGCAGTTTAGGCGGGTACTACAATGAGCAGTTCTTC
CASSLGGYYNEQFF
>TRBD1|.|16|TRBV27|TRBJ1-5
TGTGCCAGCAGTTTATCGGGACAGGGGAACAATCAGCCCCAGCATTTT
CASSLSGQGNNQPQHF
>.|once|18|TRBV4-1|TRBJ2-6
TGCGCCAGCAGCCAAGAACACCGATATAGCTCTGGGGCCAACGTCCTGACTTTC
CASSQEHRYSSGANVLTF
>.|.|13|TRBV7-3|TRBJ1-2
TGTGCCAGCAGCCCGGGAACTAACTATGGCTACACCTTC
CASSPGTNYGYTF
>.|.|15|TRBV27|TRBJ1-2
TGTGCCAGCAGTTTAGATGGGGGCGTCGGCTATGGCTACACCTTC
CASSLDGGVGYGYTF
>TRBD2|.|18|TRBV12-5|TRBJ2-1
TGTGCTAGTGGACCCGGACTAGCGGGAATCCCTTCCTACAATGAGCAGTTCTTC
CASGPGLAGIPSYNEQFF
>TRBD1|.|13|TRBV10-1|TRBJ1-1
TGCGCCAGCAGAGGACAGGGGTCCACTGAAGCTTTCTTT
CASRGQGSTEAFF
>.|once|15|TRBV25-1|TRBJ2-7
TGTGCCAGCAGTGAATGGGATGCAAGCTCCTACGAGCAGTACTTC
CASSEWDASSYEQYF
>.|.|14|TRBV2|TRBJ1-5
TGTGCCAGCAGTGAGGGGAATAGCAATCAGCCCCAGCATTTT
CASSEGNSNQPQHF
>TRBD1|.|12|TRBV2|TRBJ1-6
TGTGCCAGTACGACAGGGTTATCACCCCTCCACTTT
CASTTGLSPLHF
>TRBD2|.|14|TRBV19|TRBJ2-2
TGTGCCAGTACCAGCGGGAGTCGGACCGGGGAGCTGTTTTTT
CASTSGSRTGELFF
>.|.|13|TRBV5-4|TRBJ2-3
TGTGCCAGCAGCTTGGGTTTTACAGATACGCAGTATTTT
CASSLGFTDTQYF
>.|.|15|TRBV6-1|TRBJ2-1
TGTGCCAGCAGTGAAGGGTTCAGCTCCTACAATGAGCAGTTCTTC
CASSEGFSSYNEQFF
>TRBD1|.|14|TRBV5-5|TRBJ1-6
TGTGCCAGCAGCCCAGGGGGCGGGCATTCACCCCTCCACTTT
CASSPGGGHSPLHF
>.|.|13|TRBV18|TRBJ1-5
TGTGCCAGCTCACCCTTAAGCAATCAGCCCCAGCATTTT
CASSPLSNQPQHF
>.|.|13|TRBV6-1|TRBJ1-2
TGTGCCAGCAGTGATCAGGGGTACTATGGCTACACCTTC
CASSDQGYYGYTF
>.|.|14|TRBV18|TRBJ1-2
TGTGCCAGCTCACCAGAGGGGGATAGCTATGGCTACACCTTC
CASSPEGDSYGYTF
>.|once|11|TRBV20-1|TRBJ2-6
TGCAGTGCTACTGGGGCCAACGTCCTGACTTTC
CSATGANVLTF
>.|.|13|TRBV19|TRBJ2-1
TGTGCCAGTAGTATCCAGAGATACAATGAGCAGTTCTTC
CASSIQRYNEQFF
>.|once|14|TRBV30|TRBJ1-1
TGTGCCTGGAGGGTTCGGGCCACGGGGACTGAAGCTTTCTTT
CAWRVRATGTEAFF
>.|.|13|TRBV7-9|TRBJ1-2
TGTGCCAGCAGCTACCCCCAGGCGGGAGGCTACACCTTC
CASSYPQAGGYTF
>TRBD2|.|14|TRBV28|TRBJ2-7
TGTGCCAGCAAAGAACTAGCGGGTCCCTACGAGCAGTACTTC
CASKELAGPYEQYF
>.|.|16|TRBV15|TRBJ2-3
TGTGCCACCAGCAGAGGAGCGGGCTCCCCCCCGAATACGCAGTATTTT
CATSRGAGSPPNTQYF
>.|.|15|TRBV2|TRBJ2-5
TGTGCCAGCAGTGTGGGGGCAGGGAGGCAAGAGACCCAGTACTTC
CASSVGAGRQETQYF
>.|.|13|TRBV7-9|TRBJ1-1
TGTGCCAGCAGCGAGACAGCTTACACTGAAGCTTTCTTT
CASSETAYTEAFF
>.|.|12|TRBV29-1|TRBJ1-1
TGCAGCGTTCTTCAGGGGAACACTGAAGCTTTCTTT
CSVLQGNTEAFF
>.|.|14|TRBV5-1|TRBJ2-7
TGCGCCAGCAGCCCCGGACAGCTCCTGGGCGAGCAGTACTTC
CASSPGQLLGEQYF
>TRBD2|.|16|TRBV27|TRBJ2-1
TGTGCCAGCAAATGGTTGTTCACAGCGGGAGCTAATGAGCAGTTCTTC
CASKWLFTAGANEQFF
>TRBD2|.|16|TRBV14|TRBJ2-5
TGTGCCAGCAGCCAAGGGGCTGGCGGGAGGGCAGCGACCCAGTACTTC
CASSQGAGGRAATQYF
>TRBD1|.|16|TRBV7-2|TRBJ2-5
TGTGCCAGCAGCTTGAACCTATTAGGGGGCCCCCTCGACCAGTACTTC
CASSLNLLGGPLDQYF
>TRBD1|.|14|TRBV5-1|TRBJ1-1
TGCGCCAGCAGCGTATACAGGGGAGGAACTGAAGCTTTCTTT
CASSVYRGGTEAFF
>.|.|15|TRBV28|TRBJ1-3
TGTGCCAGCAGTCCCCCCGAGGGCTCTGGAAACACCATATATTTT
CASSPPEGSGNTIYF
>.|.|13|TRBV6-6|TRBJ1-5
TGTGCCAGCAGTCCAGATAGCAATCAGCCCCAGCATTTT
CASSPDSNQPQHF
>.|.|16|TRBV18|TRBJ1-1
TGTGCCAGCTCACCACGATCAGGAGACCAGAACACTGAAGCTTTCTTT
CASSPRSGDQNTEAFF
>TRBD1|.|15|TRBV9|TRBJ2-1
TGTGCCAGCAGCGAGGGACAGAGCTCCTACAATGAGCAGTTCTTC
CASSEGQSSYNEQFF
>TRBD1|.|16|TRBV27|TRBJ1-2
TGTGCCAGCAACCTACAGACAGGGGGAGTTAACTATGGCTACACCTTC
CASNLQTGGVNYGYTF
>TRBD1|.|16|TRBV19|TRBJ2-1
TGTGCCAGTAGTAAGGGGACAGGCCTATCCTACAATGAGCAGTTCTTC
CASSKGTGLSYNEQFF
>.|.|13|TRBV4-1|TRBJ2-7
TGCGCCAGCAGCCAAGATGAGAGGGGAGAGCAGTACTTC
CASSQDERGEQYF
>.|.|14|TRBV6-1|TRBJ1-1
TGTGCCAGCAGCTGGGCAGGGAAGGCCACTGAAGCTTTCTTT
CASSWAGKATEAFF
>.|.|13|TRBV14|TRBJ1-4
TGTGCCAGCAGCAGAACTTGGGGGGAAAAACTGTTTTTT
CASSRTWGEKLFF
>TRBD1|.|14|TRBV10-3|TRBJ2-3
TGTGCCATCAGTCTGGGACAGGTCGCGGATACGCAGTATTTT
CAISLGQVADTQYF
>.|.|15|TRBV27|TRBJ2-5
TGTGCCAGCAGACCGTTCGACACCCCCCAAGAGACCCAGTACTTC
CASRPFDTPQETQYF
>.|.|13|TRBV12-5|TRBJ2-3
TGTGCTAGTGGTTTGTTAAGGCGTTATACGCAGTATTTT
CASGLLRRYTQYF
>TRBD2|once|15|TRBV11-2|TRBJ2-5
TGTGCCAGCAGCTTTGGGACTAGCGACATATGGACCCAGTACTTC
CASSFGTSDIWTQYF
>TRBD1|.|14|TRBV2|TRBJ2-7
TGTGCCAGCCTATCCGGGACAGGGAGCGACGAGCAGTACTTC
CASLSGTGSDEQYF
>TRBD2|.|17|TRBV5-1|TRBJ2-2
TGCGCCAGCAGCTCGCGACTAGCGGGAGATGTGAGCGGGGAGCTGTTTTTT
CASSSRLAGDVSGELFF
>.|.|16|TRBV15|TRBJ2-7
TGTGCCACCAGCAGAGCCCGATCGGCTATAACCTACGAGCAGTACTTC
CATSRARSAITYEQYF
>.|.|13|TRBV30|TRBJ1-4
TGTGCCTGGAATCCCCCGGCGCAGGAAAAACTGTTTTTT
CAWNPPAQEKLFF
>.|.|13|TRBV28|TRBJ2-3
TGTGCCAGCGGTCTTAAGGCCCCAGATACGCAGTATTTT
CASGLKAPDTQYF
>.|.|14|TRBV28|TRBJ2-5
TGTGCCAGCAGTCCAGACTTGGGAACAAAGACCCAGTACTTC
CASSPDLGTKTQYF
>.|.|13|TRBV11-2|TRBJ1-5
TGTGCCAGCAGCTTAGAGCTCCGGGGGCCCCAGCATTTT
CASSLELRGPQHF
>.|.|13|TRBV4-1|TRBJ2-7
TGCGCCAGCAGCCAAGCGGGGATCTACGAGCAGTACTTC
CASSQAGIYEQYF
>TRBD2|.|14|TRBV11-2|TRBJ2-4
TGTGCCAGCAACCTGGGACTAGATGGAAACATTCAGTACTTC
CASNLGLDGNIQYF
>.|.|15|TRBV7-9|TRBJ2-2
TGTGCCAGCAGCTTAGCAGGGCCGAACACCGGGGAGCTGTTTTTT
CASSLAGPNTGELFF
>.|.|11|TRBV10-3|TRBJ2-3
TGTGCCATCAGTGAGTCACTAACGCAGTATTTT
CAISESLTQYF
>.|.|14|TRBV2|TRBJ2-1
TGTGCCAGCACGGAGACAAGAAACTACAATGAGCAGTTCTTC
CASTETRNYNEQFF
>.|.|13|TRBV5-1|TRBJ1-1
TGCGCCAGCAGCTTGGTGGGGATCCCTGAAGCTTTCTTT
CASSLVGIPEAFF